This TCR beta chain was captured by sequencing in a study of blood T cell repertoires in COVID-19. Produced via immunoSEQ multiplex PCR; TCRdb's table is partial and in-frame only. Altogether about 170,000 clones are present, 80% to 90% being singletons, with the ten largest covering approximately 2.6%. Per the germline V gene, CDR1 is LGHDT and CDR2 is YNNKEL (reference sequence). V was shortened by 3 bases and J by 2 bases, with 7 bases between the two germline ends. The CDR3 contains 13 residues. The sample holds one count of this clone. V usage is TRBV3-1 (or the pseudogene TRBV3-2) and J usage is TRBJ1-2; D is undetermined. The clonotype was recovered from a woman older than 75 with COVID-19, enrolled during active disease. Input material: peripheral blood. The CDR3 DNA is TGTGCCAGCAGCCACTTAGAGAACTATGGCTACACCTTC. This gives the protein CASSHLENYGYTF.